Below are 16 T cell receptor beta chains sequenced from a single sample in a study of blood T cell repertoires in COVID-19. TCRdb's table, derived via immunoSEQ multiplex PCR, lists solely in-frame clones and lacks some. The sample consists of about 170,000 clones, almost 85% of them appearing once. Sequencing input: peripheral blood. The receptors shown here come from a woman aged 80 or older with acute or convalescent COVID-19.

This sequence joins TRBV7-9 and TRBJ1-1, with a tentative D call TRBD1 (6 bases). The V gene lost 5 bases and the J gene lost 3 bases, with 16 bases spanning the gap. In germline, CDR1 is SEHNR, CDR2 FQNEAQ (reference sequence). The CDR3 covers 15 residues. The CDR3 loop is CASSPLTGYHTEAFF. The CDR3 bases are TGTGCCAGCAGCCCCCTTACAGGGTATCACACTGAAGCTTTCTTT.

The chain links TRBV19 to TRBJ2-1; TRBD2 matches 11 bases. V shed 6 bases, J shed 3 bases, and the junction held 4 bases outside the gene matches. Germline V gene lookup returns CDR1 LNHDA and CDR2 SQIVND (reference sequence). This CDR3 is built from 15 residues. The CDR3 DNA reads as TGTGCCAGTAGCCGGACTAGCGGGTACTACAATGAGCAGTTCTTC. It specifies CASSRTSGYYNEQFF. The full variable domain, rest sourced from reference TRBV19 and TRBJ2-1, is DGGITQSPKYLFRKEGQNVTLSCEQNLNHDAMYWYRQDPGQGLRLIYYSQIVNDFQKGDIAEGYSVSREKKESFPLTVTSAQKNPTAFYLCASSRTSGYYNEQFFGPGTRLTVL.

The chain links TRBV27 to TRBJ1-1; no firm D call. V was trimmed by 2 bases and J by 7 bases, leaving 8 bases between them. The CDR3 spans 12 residues. Germline CDR1 is MNHEY and CDR2 is SMNVEV (reference sequence). The DNA for the CDR3 is TGTGCCAGCAGTTTACGGGGAGGTGAAGCTTTCTTT. Amino acid sequence: CASSLRGGEAFF.

J is TRBJ2-7 and V is TRBV18; 7 nucleotides align to TRBD1. There are 14 residues in the CDR3. V lost 6 bases and J lost 6; bases outside the gene matches: 11. Germline CDR1 reads KGHSH; CDR2 reads LQKENI. CDR3 sequence reads: CASSPSSGGSEQYF. Written as DNA, the CDR3 is TGTGCCAGCTCCCCCTCGTCAGGGGGTTCCGAGCAGTACTTC. Variable domain in full (rest from reference TRBV18 and TRBJ2-7): NAGVMQNPRHLVRRRGQEARLRCSPMKGHSHVYWYRQLPEEGLKFMVYLQKENIIDESGMPKERFSAEFPKEGPSILRIQQVVRGDSAAYFCASSPSSGGSEQYFGPGTRLTVT.

The rearrangement joins TRBV6-2 or TRBV6-3 to TRBJ2-2; TRBD1 agrees at 7 bases. Germline V lookup: CDR1 MNHEY, CDR2 SVGEGT. Trimming cost V 2 bases and J 7 bases; bases outside gene matches: 4. The CDR3 extends over 14 amino acids. As DNA, the CDR3 is TGTGCCAGCAGTTACCCTTCAGGGGGCGGGGAGCTGTTTTTT. This translates into CASSYPSGGGELFF.

This sequence joins TRBV7-9 and TRBJ2-1; 7 bases are a match to TRBD1. The CDR3 sequence is 18 residues long. CDR1 is SEHNR, CDR2 FQNEAQ, per germline (reference sequence). V lost 3 bases and J lost 7; bases outside the gene matches: 18. This CDR3 reads CASSFSPIDRALRNEQFF. CDR3 DNA sequence: TGTGCCAGCAGCTTTAGTCCGATTGACAGGGCATTAAGGAATGAGCAGTTCTTC.

Worth noting for this clone: The sample carries other DNA sequences with the same CDR3. The chain is built from TRBV18 and TRBJ2-7; possibly TRBD1 for D (6 bases). Deletions cut 0 bases from V and 0 bases from J, with 6 bases between. The CDR3 sequence is 14 residues long. Per germline, CDR1 KGHSH and CDR2 LQKENI. The CDR3 sequence is CASSPPTGSYEQYF. The CDR3 nucleotides read TGTGCCAGCTCACCACCGACAGGCTCCTACGAGCAGTACTTC. The whole variable domain, filled in from reference TRBV18 and TRBJ2-7, reads NAGVMQNPRHLVRRRGQEARLRCSPMKGHSHVYWYRQLPEEGLKFMVYLQKENIIDESGMPKERFSAEFPKEGPSILRIQQVVRGDSAAYFCASSPPTGSYEQYFGPGTRLTVT.

This chain links TRBV3-1 (or the pseudogene TRBV3-2) with TRBJ2-1; 10 bases agree with TRBD2. With 6 bases clipped from V and 2 bases from J, the junction kept 4 bases outside the gene matches. The CDR3 sequence is 15 residues long. Germline V gene lookup returns CDR1 LGHDT and CDR2 YNNKEL (reference sequence). The CDR3: CASRPSGGPYNEQFF. CDR3 nucleotide sequence: TGTGCCAGCAGGCCTAGCGGGGGCCCCTACAATGAGCAGTTCTTC.

The chain is built from TRBV2 and TRBJ2-2; the match to TRBD2 covers 12 bases. Germline CDR1 reads SNHLY; CDR2 reads FYNNEI. This CDR3 has 17 residues. With 6 bases clipped from V and 7 bases from J, the junction kept 12 bases outside the gene matches. The CDR3: CASSPPTSGSRIGELFF. The CDR3 DNA is TGTGCCAGCAGCCCCCCGACTAGCGGGAGTAGGATCGGGGAGCTGTTTTTT.

The rearrangement uses TRBV20-1 and TRBJ1-2; 7 bases match TRBD1. Germline CDR1 is DFQATT and CDR2 is SNEGSKA (reference sequence). This CDR3 contains 11 residues. V shed 6 bases, J shed 8 bases, and the junction held 6 bases outside the gene matches. CDR3 DNA: TGCAGTGCCACAGGGGCTGGGGGCTACACCTTC. It yields the protein CSATGAGGYTF.

This clone was observed at least ten times. Other DNA sequences in this specimen translate into the identical CDR3. The chain recombines TRBV11-2 with TRBJ2-1; D unresolved. The V and J ends lost 1 base and 0 bases respectively, with 7 bases between them. CDR1 SGHAT and CDR2 FQNNGV come from the germline V gene. The length of the CDR3 is 15 residues. The CDR3 here is CASSLAGSSYNEQFF. The CDR3 DNA reads TGTGCCAGCAGCTTAGCGGGTAGCTCCTACAATGAGCAGTTCTTC. The entire variable domain, with the rest obtained from reference TRBV11-2 and TRBJ2-1, is as follows: EAGVAQSPRYKIIEKRQSVAFWCNPISGHATLYWYQQILGQGPKLLIQFQNNGVVDDSQLPKDRFSAERLKGVDSTLKIQPAKLEDSAVYLCASSLAGSSYNEQFFGPGTRLTVL.

V and J are TRBV2 and TRBJ2-1; tentative D call: TRBD2 (5 bases). The CDR3 contains 13 residues. Germline CDR1 and CDR2: SNHLY and FYNNEI. Trimming took off 7 bases at V and 6 bases at J, with 13 bases between the two ends. In nucleotides, the CDR3 is TGTGCCAGCAAGAGGGCCGAGAGCAATGAGCAGTTCTTC. It translates to CASKRAESNEQFF.

The V call is TRBV6-1, the J call TRBJ1-2, with 7 bases matching TRBD1. Germline CDR1 reads MNHNS; CDR2 reads SASEGT. The J segment lost 3 bases and the V segment lost 3 bases, leaving 4 bases of the junction unmatched. The CDR3 consists of 14 residues. The CDR3 loop is CASSETGIDYGYTF. The CDR3 nucleotides read TGTGCCAGCAGTGAGACAGGGATTGACTATGGCTACACCTTC.

The chain has TRBV5-6 and TRBJ1-1, with no clear D. The CDR3 contains 13 residues. V was cut by 0 bases and J by 2 bases, with 5 bases left in between. Germline assignment: CDR1 SGHDT and CDR2 YYEEEE. CDR3 residues: CASSLAPNTEAFF. The CDR3, as DNA: TGTGCCAGCAGCTTGGCTCCTAACACTGAAGCTTTCTTT.

This clone showed up just a few times. V gene TRBV19 combines with J gene TRBJ2-3; TRBD1 matches at 9 bases. Germline CDR1 and CDR2: LNHDA and SQIVND (reference sequence). V was clipped by 6 bases and J by 3 bases; unmatched bases: 7. This CDR3 is built from 15 residues. The chain's CDR3 is CASRQTGGRTDTQYF. The CDR3 coding sequence is TGTGCCAGTAGACAAACAGGGGGCAGAACAGATACGCAGTATTTT.

J is TRBJ1-2 and V is TRBV5-4, with D possibly TRBD1 on 6 matching bases. Germline CDR1 and CDR2: SGHNT and YYREEE (reference sequence). The CDR3 has 16 residues. The V gene lost 0 bases and the J gene lost 0 bases, with 12 bases spanning the gap. DNA of the CDR3: TGTGCCAGCAGCTTGGACTGGACAGCTACTAACTATGGCTACACCTTC. Amino acids: CASSLDWTATNYGYTF.